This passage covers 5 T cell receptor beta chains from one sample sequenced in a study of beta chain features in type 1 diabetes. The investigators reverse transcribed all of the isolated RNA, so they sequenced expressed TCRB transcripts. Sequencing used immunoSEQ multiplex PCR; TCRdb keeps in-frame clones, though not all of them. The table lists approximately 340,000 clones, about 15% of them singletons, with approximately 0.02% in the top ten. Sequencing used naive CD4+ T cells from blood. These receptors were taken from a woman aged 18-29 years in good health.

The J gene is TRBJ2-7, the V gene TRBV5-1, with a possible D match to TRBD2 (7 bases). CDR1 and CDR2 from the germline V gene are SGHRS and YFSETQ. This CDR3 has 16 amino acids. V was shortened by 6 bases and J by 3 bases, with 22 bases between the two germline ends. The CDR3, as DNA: TGCGCCAGCAAGGGGGGGGTACGGGACGGAGTCTACGAGCAGTACTTC. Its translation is CASKGGVRDGVYEQYF. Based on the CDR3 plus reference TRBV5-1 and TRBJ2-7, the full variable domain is KAGVTQTPRYLIKTRGQQVTLSCSPISGHRSVSWYQQTPGQGLQFLFEYFSETQRNKGNFPGRFSGRQFSNSRSEMNVSTLELGDSALYLCASKGGVRDGVYEQYFGPGTRLTVT.

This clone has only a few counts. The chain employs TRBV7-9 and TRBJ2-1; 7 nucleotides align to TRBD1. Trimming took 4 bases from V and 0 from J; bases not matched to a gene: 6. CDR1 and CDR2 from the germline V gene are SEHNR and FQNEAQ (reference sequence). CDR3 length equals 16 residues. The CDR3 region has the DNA TGTGCCAGCAGCTCTGACAGGGTGGTCTCCTACAATGAGCAGTTCTTC. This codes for CASSSDRVVSYNEQFF.

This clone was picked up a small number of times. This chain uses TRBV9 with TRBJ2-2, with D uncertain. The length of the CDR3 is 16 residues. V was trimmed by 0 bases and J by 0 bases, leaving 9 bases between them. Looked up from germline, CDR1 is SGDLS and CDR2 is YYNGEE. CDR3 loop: CASSVGPRTNTGELFF. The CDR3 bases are TGTGCCAGCAGCGTAGGCCCCAGGACGAACACCGGGGAGCTGTTTTTT.

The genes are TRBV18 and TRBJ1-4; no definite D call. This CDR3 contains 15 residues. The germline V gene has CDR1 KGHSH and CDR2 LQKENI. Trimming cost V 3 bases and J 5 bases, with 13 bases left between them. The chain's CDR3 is CASSPSLSINEKLFF. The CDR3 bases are TGTGCCAGCTCACCTAGTTTGTCCATCAATGAAAAACTGTTTTTT.

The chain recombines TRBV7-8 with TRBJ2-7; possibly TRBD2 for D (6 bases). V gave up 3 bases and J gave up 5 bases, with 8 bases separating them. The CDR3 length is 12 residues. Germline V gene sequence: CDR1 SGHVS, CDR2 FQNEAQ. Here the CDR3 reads CASSLWRDEQYF. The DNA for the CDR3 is TGTGCCAGCAGCTTGTGGAGGGACGAGCAGTACTTC.